This T cell receptor beta chain emerged from a study of blood T cell repertoires in COVID-19. V was clipped by 6 bases and J by 7 bases; unmatched bases: 15. The length of the CDR3 is 16 residues. Looked up from germline, CDR1 is SEHNR and CDR2 is FQNEAQ (reference sequence). Only in-frame clones appear in the TCRdb table, and some are missing; sequencing was by immunoSEQ multiplex PCR. This sample has a few hundred thousand clones, with 75% to 90% found just once. The sequencing sample was made of PBMCs or T cells enriched from blood (not recorded which). The chain links TRBV7-9 to TRBJ2-4; the match to TRBD1 covers 7 bases. The source is a man in his late teens or twenties who had recovered from COVID-19. The CDR3 spells CASSHSRQGGTNIQYF. The CDR3 DNA reads TGTGCCAGCAGTCACTCTAGACAGGGCGGAACGAACATTCAGTACTTC.